The 9 T cell receptor beta chains below come from one sample, sequenced in a study of beta chain features in type 1 diabetes. Study-level results: In all four CD4+ subsets, TCRB CDR3 length was significantly, moderately reduced in type 1 diabetes.

Antigens of these TCRs are unknown. The entirety of the isolated RNA underwent reverse transcription, so expressed TCRB transcripts were sequenced. Repertoires were generated with immunoSEQ multiplex PCR, while TCRdb's copy carries only in-frame clones and drops some. The sample yields some 370,000 clones, 8% to 10% seen once. The specimen sequenced was central memory CD4+ T cells from blood. Receptors originate from a man aged 25 to 40 with type 1 diabetes.

CDR3 residues: CASSSLLVQYF. CDR3 coding DNA: TGTGCCAGCAGCTCTCTTCTCGTGCAGTACTTC. The genes are TRBV7-2 and TRBJ2-7; no clear D. CDR1 and CDR2 (germline): SGHTA, FQGNSA. The CDR3 has 11 residues. Trimming removed 4 bases from V and 9 bases from J, with 10 bases in between.

J is TRBJ1-2 and V is TRBV6-6; no reliable D call. Germline V gives CDR1 MNHNY, CDR2 SVGAGI (reference sequence). CDR3 size: 13 residues. V gave up 0 bases and J gave up 5 bases, with 7 bases separating them. CDR3 amino acids: CASSYSDDYGYTF. The CDR3 DNA is TGTGCCAGCAGTTACTCGGATGATTATGGCTACACCTTC.

This clone has more than one count but fewer than ten. The chain carries TRBV18 and TRBJ2-4, with no clear D. The CDR3 is made up of 14 amino acids. Trimming shortened V by 3 bases and J by 6 bases, and 12 bases separated the two germline ends. Germline CDR1 reads KGHSH; CDR2 reads LQKENI. In nucleotides, the CDR3 is TGTGCCAGCTCACCTAGACTCGGTCGAAACATTCAGTACTTC. This sequence encodes CASSPRLGRNIQYF.

This clone appeared a few times. The chain employs TRBV18 and TRBJ1-1, with D hard to call. The CDR3 covers 16 residues. CDR1 KGHSH and CDR2 LQKENI come from the germline V gene. Deletions cut 3 bases from V and 0 bases from J, with 14 bases between. DNA for the CDR3: TGTGCCAGCTCACCTCCAAACGAGATCATGAACACTGAAGCTTTCTTT. This encodes CASSPPNEIMNTEAFF.

This clone was seen only a few times. The chain carries TRBV18 and TRBJ2-7; D uncertain. The CDR3 runs to 12 residues. The germline V gene has CDR1 KGHSH and CDR2 LQKENI. Trimming left V 3 bases short and J 5 bases short, with 8 bases between. CDR3 region: CASSPAHNEQYF. For the CDR3, the DNA is TGTGCCAGCTCACCGGCCCACAACGAGCAGTACTTC.

This clone has ten or more counts. CDR3 in DNA: TGTGCCAGTAGTGCGCTAGCGGGAGTTAGCGGTGAGCAGTTCTTC. It encodes CASSALAGVSGEQFF. The chain couples TRBV19 to TRBJ2-1; TRBD2 matches at 10 bases. CDR1 is LNHDA and CDR2 is SQIVND in the germline V gene (reference sequence). With 5 bases clipped from V and 9 bases from J, the junction kept 10 bases outside the gene matches. This CDR3 comprises 15 residues.

The chain has TRBV20-1 and TRBJ2-3, with D unclear. CDR3 length equals 11 residues. V lost 6 bases, J lost 4 bases, and 8 bases lay in between. Germline V lookup: CDR1 DFQATT, CDR2 SNEGSKA (reference sequence). CDR3 sequence reads: CSARHPDTQYF. In nucleotides, the CDR3 is TGCAGTGCCCGTCATCCAGATACGCAGTATTTT.

This clone was seen once. This chain uses TRBV5-1 with TRBJ2-5; the D gene is possibly TRBD1 (7 bases). This CDR3 region has 15 residues. Germline V CDR1 and CDR2: SGHRS, YFSETQ. V was shortened by 4 bases and J by 1 base, with 14 bases between the two germline ends. This CDR3 is CASSPGDSPQETQYF. The DNA of the CDR3 is TGCGCCAGCAGCCCGGGGGACAGTCCCCAAGAGACCCAGTACTTC.

This clone was recorded a few times. The chain carries TRBV19 and TRBJ2-1, with 9 bases aligning to TRBD1. Germline-derived CDR1 and CDR2 are LNHDA and SQIVND (reference sequence). The CDR3 length is 12 residues. Trimming at V came to 4 bases and at J to 12 bases, leaving 4 bases not matched to a gene. CDR3 sequence reads: CASSRTGVWQFF. Written as DNA, the CDR3 is TGTGCCAGTAGTAGGACAGGGGTCTGGCAGTTCTTC.